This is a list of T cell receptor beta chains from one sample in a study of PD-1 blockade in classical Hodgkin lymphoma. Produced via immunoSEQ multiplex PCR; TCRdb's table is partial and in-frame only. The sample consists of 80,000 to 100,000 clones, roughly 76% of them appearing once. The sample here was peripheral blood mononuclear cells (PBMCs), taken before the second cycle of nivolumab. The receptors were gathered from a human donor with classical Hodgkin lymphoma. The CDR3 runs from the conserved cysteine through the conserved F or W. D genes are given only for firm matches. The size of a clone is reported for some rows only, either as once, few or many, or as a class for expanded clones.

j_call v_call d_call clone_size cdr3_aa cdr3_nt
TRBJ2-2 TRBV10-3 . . CAIGENTGELFF TGTGCCATCGGCGAGAACACCGGGGAGCTGTTTTTT
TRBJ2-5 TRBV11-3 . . CASSLGGLQETQYF TGTGCCAGCAGCTTAGGGGGGCTCCAAGAGACCCAGTACTTC
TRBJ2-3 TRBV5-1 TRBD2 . CASSLGVAGGADTQYF TGCGCCAGCAGCTTGGGAGTAGCGGGAGGGGCAGATACGCAGTATTTT
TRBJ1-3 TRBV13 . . CASSLGNTIYF TGTGCCAGCAGCCTCGGAAACACCATATATTTT
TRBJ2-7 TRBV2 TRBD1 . CASKYDRAAHEQYF TGTGCCAGCAAGTATGACAGGGCGGCCCACGAGCAGTACTTC
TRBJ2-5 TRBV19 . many CASREGLNQETQYF TGTGCCAGTAGAGAAGGACTAAACCAAGAGACCCAGTACTTC
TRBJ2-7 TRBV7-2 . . CASSPPLAGPPYEQYF TGTGCCAGCAGCCCCCCTCTCGCGGGCCCACCCTACGAGCAGTACTTC
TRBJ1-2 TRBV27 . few CASSERALRGYTF TGTGCCAGCAGCGAACGGGCCCTTAGGGGCTACACCTTC
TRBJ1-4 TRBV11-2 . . CASSLDLRGTANEKLFF TGTGCCAGCAGCTTAGATCTGCGGGGGACGGCTAATGAAAAACTGTTTTTT
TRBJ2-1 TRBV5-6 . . CASSLVGRQGLWFF TGTGCCAGCAGCTTGGTGGGGAGGCAGGGGTTGTGGTTCTTC
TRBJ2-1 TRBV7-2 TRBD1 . CASSHDRGHEQFF TGTGCCAGCAGCCACGACAGGGGGCATGAGCAGTTCTTC
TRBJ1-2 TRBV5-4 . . CASSLVVDGYTF TGTGCCAGCAGCTTGGTGGTGGATGGCTACACCTTC
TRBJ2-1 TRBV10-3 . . CAISESRSSYNEQFF TGTGCCATCAGTGAGTCCCGGAGCTCCTACAATGAGCAGTTCTTC
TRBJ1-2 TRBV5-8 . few CASSLQNYGYTF TGTGCCAGCAGCTTACAGAACTATGGCTACACCTTC
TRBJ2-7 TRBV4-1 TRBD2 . CASSQVVTSGIYEQYF TGCGCCAGCAGCCAAGTTGTCACTAGCGGCATCTACGAGCAGTACTTC
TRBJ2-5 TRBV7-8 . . CASSRSRLGQETQYF TGTGCCAGCAGCCGGTCGCGGTTGGGACAAGAGACCCAGTACTTC
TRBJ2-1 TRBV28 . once CASSWPGSYEQFF TGTGCCAGCAGTTGGCCCGGGAGCTATGAGCAGTTCTTC
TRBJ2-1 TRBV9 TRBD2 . CASSVGFLAGGDEQFF TGTGCCAGCAGCGTAGGGTTCCTAGCGGGAGGCGATGAGCAGTTCTTC
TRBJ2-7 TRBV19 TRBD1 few CASSIVTGQTYEQYF TGTGCCAGTAGTATAGTTACGGGACAGACCTACGAGCAGTACTTC
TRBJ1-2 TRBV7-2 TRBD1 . CASSQSAPGQGLYGYTF TGTGCCAGCAGCCAATCAGCCCCGGGACAGGGACTTTATGGCTACACCTTC
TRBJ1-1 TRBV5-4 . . CASSLVGYTEAFF TGTGCCAGCAGCTTGGTCGGTTACACTGAAGCTTTCTTT
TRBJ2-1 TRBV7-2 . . CASSLGSSGAGLNEQFF TGTGCCAGCAGCTTAGGGTCTAGTGGTGCGGGCCTAAATGAGCAGTTCTTC
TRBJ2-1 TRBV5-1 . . CASSSNRPSSYNEQFF TGCGCCAGCAGCTCTAATCGACCCTCTTCCTACAATGAGCAGTTCTTC
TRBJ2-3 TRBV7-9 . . CASSFPPDTQYF TGTGCCAGCAGCTTCCCCCCGGATACGCAGTATTTT
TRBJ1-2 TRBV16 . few CASSQFREIGYGYTF TGTGCCAGCAGCCAATTCAGAGAAATTGGCTATGGCTACACCTTC
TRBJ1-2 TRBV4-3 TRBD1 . CASSTFLQGVGRGYGYTF TGCGCCAGCAGCACTTTTTTACAGGGGGTAGGGAGGGGCTATGGCTACACCTTC
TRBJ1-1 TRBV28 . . CASSLRGWTEAFF TGTGCCAGCAGTTTGCGCGGGTGGACTGAAGCTTTCTTT
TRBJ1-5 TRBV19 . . CASRPSGGSNQPQHF TGTGCCAGCCGTCCCTCAGGAGGTAGCAATCAGCCCCAGCATTTT
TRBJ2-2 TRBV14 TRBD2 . CASSQDRRTSGTGELFF TGTGCCAGCAGCCAAGACCGAAGGACTAGCGGGACCGGGGAGCTGTTTTTT